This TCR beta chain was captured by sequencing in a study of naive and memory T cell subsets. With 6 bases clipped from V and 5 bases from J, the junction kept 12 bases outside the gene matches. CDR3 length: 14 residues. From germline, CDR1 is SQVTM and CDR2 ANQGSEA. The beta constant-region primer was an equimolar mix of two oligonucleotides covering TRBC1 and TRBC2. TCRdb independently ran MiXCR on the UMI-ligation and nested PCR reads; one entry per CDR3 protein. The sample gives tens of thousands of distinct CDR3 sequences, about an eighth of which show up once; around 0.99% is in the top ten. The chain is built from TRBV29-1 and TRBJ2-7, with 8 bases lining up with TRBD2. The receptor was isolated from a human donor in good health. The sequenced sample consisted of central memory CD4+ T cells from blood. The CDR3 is CSVRLANTPHEQYF. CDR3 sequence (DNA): TGCAGCGTGAGACTAGCGAATACCCCCCACGAGCAGTACTTC.